Presented here are 10 T cell receptor beta chains from one specimen sequenced in a study of human T cells and chemical hapten exposure. The starting material, unfractionated whole blood, was used for total RNA extraction. TCRdb re-derived calls from the 5' RACE reads in MiXCR, one entry per CDR3 protein. This table has about 140,000 distinct CDR3 sequences, around 4.1% appearing once. All receptors come from a female donor in good health.

This clonotype was found a few times. V and J are TRBV5-1 and TRBJ1-2, with a weak D call TRBD1 (5 bases). V lost 4 bases to trimming and J lost 2 bases, with 9 bases between them. The CDR3 is 13 residues long. From germline, CDR1 is SGHRS and CDR2 YFSETQ. For the CDR3, the DNA is TGCGCCAGCAGCCAGGCAGGGAACTATGGCTACACCTTC. This gives the protein CASSQAGNYGYTF.

The sample holds many counts of this clonotype. The genes are TRBV20-1 and TRBJ1-4; TRBD1 might be the D (5 bases). The V end was cut by 2 bases, the J end by 4 bases, with 26 bases between. Germline CDR1 is DFQATT and CDR2 is SNEGSKA (reference sequence). The CDR3 runs to 19 residues. The CDR3 protein is CSARKVRGGSYLNNEKLFF. The CDR3 nucleotides are TGCAGTGCTAGAAAAGTGAGGGGAGGGTCCTACCTAAATAATGAAAAACTGTTTTTT.

This clonotype was recorded many times. The chain joins TRBV12-3 or TRBV12-4 to TRBJ2-3; D is unclear. V was trimmed by 1 base and J by 4 bases, leaving 9 bases between them. The CDR3 length is 14 residues. CDR3 sequence reads: CASSLDPAADTQYF. The CDR3 DNA follows: TGTGCCAGCAGTTTAGACCCTGCCGCAGATACGCAGTATTTT.

Ten or more counts support this clonotype. The J gene is TRBJ1-1, the V gene TRBV7-3, with D unresolved. The germline V and J ends were trimmed by 1 base and 4 bases, with 16 bases remaining between them. The CDR3 extends over 16 amino acids. The germline gives CDR1 SGHTA, CDR2 FQGTGA. The CDR3 coding sequence is TGTGCCAGCAGCTTAAGGGGTCCGGCGGGGAGCACTGAAGCTTTCTTT. It is translated as CASSLRGPAGSTEAFF.

V gene TRBV19 combines with J gene TRBJ1-2; 8 nucleotides match TRBD1. CDR1 and CDR2 (germline): LNHDA, SQIVND (reference sequence). Trimming at V came to 8 bases and at J to 7 bases, leaving 15 bases not matched to a gene. This CDR3 comprises 15 residues. Here the CDR3 reads CASSQVGRGRSGYTF. DNA of the CDR3: TGTGCCAGTTCCCAAGTGGGCAGGGGGCGAAGTGGCTACACCTTC.

There are many counts of this clonotype. V usage is TRBV4-2 and J usage is TRBJ2-7, with D unresolved. Looked up from germline, CDR1 is LGHNA and CDR2 is YNFKEQ. Trimming removed 0 bases at V and 4 bases at J, with 22 bases between. The CDR3 has 18 amino acids. CDR3 amino acids: CASSQELTLSGPPYEQYF. CDR3 coding DNA: TGTGCCAGCAGCCAAGAATTGACGCTATCCGGGCCACCTTACGAGCAGTACTTC.

This clonotype has more than one count but fewer than ten. V is TRBV19 and J is TRBJ2-7; no definite D call. Trimming left V 1 base short and J 3 bases short, with 16 bases between. Germline CDR1 is LNHDA and CDR2 is SQIVND (reference sequence). The CDR3 covers 16 residues. The CDR3: CASSIGSQACGYEQYF. The CDR3 DNA is TGTGCCAGTAGTATAGGGTCCCAGGCCTGCGGCTACGAGCAGTACTTC.

J is TRBJ1-2 and V is TRBV5-1; a weak D match, TRBD1 (5 bases). Germline CDR1 and CDR2: SGHRS and YFSETQ. The CDR3 has 16 amino acids. Trimming took 0 bases from V and 1 from J, leaving 13 bases between them. The CDR3 DNA follows: TGCGCCAGCAGCTTGGTTGTGACAGACCGTAACTATGGCTACACCTTC. Translated: CASSLVVTDRNYGYTF.

The table lists this clonotype with a few counts. This may be a read error: a much more frequent sequence differs by one nucleotide. The chain carries TRBV6-1 and TRBJ2-3, with TRBD2 matching over 9 bases. CDR1 is MNHNS and CDR2 is SASEGT in the germline V gene. The CDR3 length is 13 residues. V was clipped by 5 bases and J by 5 bases; unmatched bases: 2. The CDR3 coding sequence is TGTGCCAGCAGTCGCGGGGGGGGAGATACGCAGTATTTT. The encoded protein is CASSRGGGDTQYF.

This clonotype was picked up many times. The rearrangement joins TRBV12-3 or TRBV12-4 to TRBJ1-1; TRBD1 matches at 9 bases. J was trimmed by 1 base and V by 5 bases; bases with no gene match: 2. The CDR3 spans 14 residues. The CDR3 nucleotides are TGTGCCAGCAGTCCGGGACAGGGGAACACTGAAGCTTTCTTT. Translation: CASSPGQGNTEAFF.